This TCR beta chain comes out of a study of blood T cell repertoires in COVID-19 (dated by TCRdb to about 2020). Broadly, across the study: Samples from collaborators originated in the United States, Italy and Spain and spanned both the acute and convalescent phases of COVID-19. The material from the prospective study consisted of cDNA or gDNA derived from T cells, B-cell-depleted T cells, or PBMCs. The dataset comprised deeply sampled blood TCRbeta repertoires from subjects exposed to, actively infected with, or recovered from COVID-19. The repertoires were released in a freely available public database intended as a resource for research on the immune response to SARS-CoV-2. Samples were obtained from the ongoing ImmuneRACE study (first 160 participants) and from about 1,300 subjects provided by 6 global collaborators. The sample metadata nearly always contained a de-identified subject ID, COVID-19 status, age in years and sex. HLA class I and class II types, where available, came from metadata supplied by the sample provider rather than from assay-based typing. Study-level results and caveats: Clinical and demographic metadata were provided uncurated, with the amount varying by source and participant.

On this clone itself: Its recognized antigen is unknown. Nothing much larger sits one base from this clone, and base qualities are not available.

TCRbeta CDR3 regions were amplified from genomic DNA by means of the immunoSEQ Assay, a bias-controlled multiplex PCR. The authors' analysis ran thus. Within the assay, amplification of reference gene primers was used to estimate how many nucleated cells each sample contained. To quantify the absolute abundance of each unique TCRbeta CDR3 rearrangement, sequence reads were collapsed and filtered. For each sample, productive Simpson clonality was calculated as the square root of Simpson's diversity index across productive rearrangements. TCRdb mirrors the immuneACCESS table, restricted to in-frame sequences. Some clones are absent from its copies; in checked studies, under half trace to an unresolved V gene, and the reason for the others is unknown. Clone size and V and J calls were adopted from that table, with D and trimming inferred from the DNA. The sample profile shows under 70,000 clones; 80% to 95% of them were found once. In total, the top ten clones hold approximately 15% of the sample.

Reading the germline V gene gives CDR1 LGHNA and CDR2 YSLEER. From the cysteine through the phenylalanine, the CDR3 covers 16 amino acids. CDR3 DNA only is kept here, 48 bases in frame from base 1. After removal of 1 base from V and 4 bases from J, the junction retains 4 bases not matched to a gene. Each collaborating institution followed its own protocols to collect whole blood in K2EDTA tubes. For TCRbeta analysis, collaborator samples were shipped as frozen whole blood, as isolated PBMCs, or as DNA extracted from either sample type. The chain is encoded by TRBV4-3 joined to TRBJ2-5, with 12 central nucleotides matching TRBD2. Sequenced: peripheral blood. The sequence was collected from a human donor with active COVID-19. The donor label of this sample is uncertain. CDR3 sequence: CASSQGLAGGRETQYF. The bases read TGCGCCAGCAGCCAAGGGCTAGCGGGGGGGAGAGAGACCCAGTACTTC.